This T cell receptor (beta chain) emerged from a study of human T cells and chemical hapten exposure. The sample holds a few counts of this clonotype. The DNA is omitted, as the CDR3 cannot be located on it reliably, and the CDR3 follows TCRdb's listing. The CDR3 numbers 14 amino acids, ends counted. Germline V gene data show CDR1 as MDHEN and CDR2 as SYDVKM. Indicated time point: patch test 1, 2 weeks after DPC sensitization. Treatment here: therapeutic diphenylcyclopropenone sensitization with weekly scalp DPC. Total RNA was isolated from unfractionated whole blood. One entry per CDR3 protein results from TCRdb running MiXCR on the RACE reads. The sample lists around 380,000 distinct CDR3 sequences, nearly 5% seen once, with about 2.1% in the top ten.

This sample comprised whole blood, obtained in connection with sensitization to the hapten diphenylcyclopropenone (DPC). The clonotype originates from a woman between 50 and 59 years old with alopecia areata. Some clones in this sample may be carry-over from other donors' samples. V is TRBV28 and J is TRBJ1-2; the listed D gene, TRBD1, was not tested against the DNA. The CDR3 reads CASSSSTGSYGYTF.